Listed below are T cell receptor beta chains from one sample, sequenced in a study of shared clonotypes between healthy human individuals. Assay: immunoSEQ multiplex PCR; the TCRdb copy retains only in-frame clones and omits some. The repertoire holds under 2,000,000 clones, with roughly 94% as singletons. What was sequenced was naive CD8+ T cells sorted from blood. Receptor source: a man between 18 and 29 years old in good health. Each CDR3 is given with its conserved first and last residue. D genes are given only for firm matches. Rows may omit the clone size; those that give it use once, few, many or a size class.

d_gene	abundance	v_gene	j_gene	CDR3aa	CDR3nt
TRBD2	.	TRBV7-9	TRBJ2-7	CASSLIAGGPLNEQYF	TGTGCCAGCAGCTTAATAGCGGGAGGGCCTTTAAACGAGCAGTACTTC
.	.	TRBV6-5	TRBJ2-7	CASSYSTPRGSYEQYF	TGTGCCAGCAGTTACTCCACACCCCGAGGATCCTACGAGCAGTACTTC
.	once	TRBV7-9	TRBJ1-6	CASSWDINSPLHF	TGTGCCAGCAGCTGGGACATCAATTCACCCCTCCACTTT
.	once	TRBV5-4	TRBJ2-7	CASSLVWGSHEQYF	TGTGCCAGCAGCTTGGTTTGGGGTTCTCACGAGCAGTACTTC
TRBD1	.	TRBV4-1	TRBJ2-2	CASSQESISGGWAGELFF	TGCGCCAGCAGCCAAGAAAGCATTTCAGGGGGTTGGGCCGGGGAGCTGTTTTTT
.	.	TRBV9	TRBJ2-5	CASSAQGTAQETQYF	TGTGCCAGCAGCGCCCAGGGGACGGCCCAAGAGACCCAGTACTTC
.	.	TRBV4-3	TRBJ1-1	CASSPPGVSNEAFF	TGCGCCAGCAGCCCACCTGGGGTCAGCAATGAAGCTTTCTTT
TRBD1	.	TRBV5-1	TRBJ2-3	CASSLVDRADTQYF	TGCGCCAGCAGCTTGGTTGACAGGGCAGATACGCAGTATTTT
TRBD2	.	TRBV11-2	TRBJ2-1	CASSFGTSGHNEQFF	TGTGCCAGCAGCTTCGGGACTAGCGGCCACAATGAGCAGTTCTTC
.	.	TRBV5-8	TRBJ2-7	CASSYSDSSYEQYF	TGTGCCAGCAGCTACTCGGACAGTTCCTACGAGCAGTACTTC
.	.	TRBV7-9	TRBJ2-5	CASSLAQGIGETQYF	TGTGCCAGCAGCTTAGCCCAGGGTATTGGGGAGACCCAGTACTTC
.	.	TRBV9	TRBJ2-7	CASSVGWGSGNEQYF	TGTGCCAGCAGCGTAGGTTGGGGATCAGGAAACGAGCAGTACTTC
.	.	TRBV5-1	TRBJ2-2	CASRDANTGELFF	TGCGCCAGCAGGGATGCCAACACCGGGGAGCTGTTTTTT
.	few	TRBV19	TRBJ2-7	CASSGHLSYEQYF	TGTGCCAGCTCGGGACACCTTTCCTACGAGCAGTACTTC
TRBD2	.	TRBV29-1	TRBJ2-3	CSVPPGGSTDTQYF	TGCAGCGTTCCCCCGGGGGGAAGCACAGATACGCAGTATTTT
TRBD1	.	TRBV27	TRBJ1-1	CASSWGQGSGNTEAFF	TGTGCCAGCAGTTGGGGACAGGGGTCGGGGAACACTGAAGCTTTCTTT
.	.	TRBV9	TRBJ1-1	CASSVGDRLEAFF	TGTGCCAGCAGCGTAGGTGACAGGTTAGAAGCTTTCTTT
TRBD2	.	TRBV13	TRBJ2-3	CASSSGLAGGVSSTDTQYF	TGTGCCAGCAGCTCCGGACTAGCGGGGGGCGTCTCTAGCACAGATACGCAGTATTTT
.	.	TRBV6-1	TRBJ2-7	CAADKSSYEQYF	TGTGCAGCGGACAAGAGCTCCTACGAGCAGTACTTC
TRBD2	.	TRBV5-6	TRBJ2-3	CASSAFAVVAGERDTQYF	TGTGCCAGCAGCGCATTTGCGGTGGTAGCGGGAGAAAGAGATACGCAGTATTTT
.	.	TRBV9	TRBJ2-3	CASSVAGVDTQYF	TGTGCCAGCAGCGTAGCCGGGGTAGATACGCAGTATTTT